These 32 T cell receptor beta chains came from one sample sequenced in a study of tumor T cells in aggressive B-cell lymphoma. TCRdb's table, derived via immunoSEQ multiplex PCR, lists solely in-frame clones and lacks some. Among over 300 clones, about 88% were seen once, and the ten largest hold over 12%. Sequenced material: tumor tissue. The source is an adult with diffuse large B cell lymphoma.

The genes are TRBV7-2 and TRBJ1-6, with TRBD1 identical over 9 bases. After removal of 5 bases from V and 13 bases from J, the junction contained 9 bases not matched to a gene. This CDR3 comprises 14 residues. The germline V gene encodes CDR1 SGHTA and CDR2 FQGNSA. The CDR3 sequence is CASSPGQGLVPLHF. The CDR3 DNA sequence: TGTGCCAGCAGCCCCGGACAGGGGCTCGTGCCCCTCCACTTT. Full variable domain (missing parts from reference TRBV7-2 and TRBJ1-6): GAGVSQSPSNKVTEKGKDVELRCDPISGHTALYWYRQSLGQGLEFLIYFQGNSAPDKSGLPSDRFSAERTGGSVSTLTIQRTQQEDSAVYLCASSPGQGLVPLHFGNGTRLTVT.

This clone appeared a few times. The chain employs TRBV4-2 and TRBJ2-3; TRBD2 is a possible D gene (6 bases). The CDR3 covers 16 residues. V lost 0 bases and J 0 bases, leaving 10 bases between the germline ends. Germline-derived CDR1 and CDR2 are LGHNA and YNFKEQ. CDR3 sequence: CASSQDFTSSTDTQYF. The DNA of the CDR3 is TGTGCCAGCAGCCAAGATTTCACTAGCAGCACAGATACGCAGTATTTT.

This clone was recorded a few times. The chain combines TRBV21-1 with TRBJ1-5; whether TRBD1, the table's D call, matches the DNA was not checked. TRBV21-1 is labeled a pseudogene. The CDR3 loop spans 17 amino acids. As DNA, the CDR3 is TGTGCCAGCAGCCGGACAGGGCCCCCGTATAGCAATCAGCCCCAGCATTTT. It is translated as CASSRTGPPYSNQPQHF.

The J gene is TRBJ1-2, the V gene TRBV6-5, with TRBD1 as a possible D gene (5 bases). Trimming removed 0 bases from V and 6 bases from J, with 14 bases in between. Germline CDR1 and CDR2: MNHEY and SVGAGI. This CDR3 contains 15 residues. CDR3 DNA: TGTGCCAGCAGTTACTCGGGCAGGGAGGGCAATGGCTACACCTTC. Protein: CASSYSGREGNGYTF.

The chain has TRBV2 and TRBJ1-2; D uncertain. The CDR3 runs to 13 residues. Germline CDR1 reads SNHLY; CDR2 reads FYNNEI. V was pared by 4 bases and J by 0 bases, with 6 bases between. Written as DNA, the CDR3 is TGTGCCAGCAGTGTACATCCTAACTATGGCTACACCTTC. Amino acid sequence: CASSVHPNYGYTF. The whole variable domain, filled in from reference TRBV2 and TRBJ1-2, reads EPEVTQTPSHQVTQMGQEVILRCVPISNHLYFYWYRQILGQKVEFLVSFYNNEISEKSEIFDDQFSVERPDGSNFTLKIRSTKLEDSAMYFCASSVHPNYGYTFGSGTRLTVV.

The chain uses TRBV27 and TRBJ1-1, with no clear D. Germline CDR1 and CDR2: MNHEY and SMNVEV (reference sequence). V was trimmed by 7 bases and J by 4 bases, leaving 19 bases between them. This CDR3 spans 15 amino acids. The CDR3 sequence: CASNAYPPTPTEAFF. The CDR3 region has the DNA TGTGCCAGCAATGCTTACCCTCCTACTCCCACTGAAGCTTTCTTT.

Turning to this clone: The same CDR3 can be traced to other DNA sequences in this sample. The rearrangement links TRBV4-1 to TRBJ1-3; D uncertain. The CDR3 consists of 16 residues. Trimming took off 0 bases at V and 0 bases at J, with 9 bases between the two ends. From germline, CDR1 is MGHRA and CDR2 YSYEKL. In DNA, the CDR3 is TGCGCCAGCAGCCAAGACCCGGGAGACTCTGGAAACACCATATATTTT. Translation: CASSQDPGDSGNTIYF.

The chain employs TRBV19 and TRBJ2-3, with 7 bases that match TRBD1. The J segment lost 6 bases and the V segment lost 5 bases, leaving 11 bases of the junction unmatched. The CDR3 extends over 15 amino acids. Germline CDR1 and CDR2: LNHDA and SQIVND (reference sequence). This CDR3 is CASSPRDSPSDTQYF. CDR3 bases: TGTGCCAGTAGTCCCCGGGACAGCCCGTCGGATACGCAGTATTTT.

V gene TRBV28 combines with J gene TRBJ2-1; TRBD2 matches at 14 bases. The CDR3 runs to 12 residues. Trimming at V came to 8 bases and at J to 9 bases, leaving 0 bases not matched to a gene. CDR1 and CDR2 (germline): MDHEN, SYDVKM. The CDR3 bases are TGTGCCAGCGGGACTAGCGGGAGTGAGCAGTTCTTC. Encoded protein: CASGTSGSEQFF. The full variable domain, completed using reference TRBV28 and TRBJ2-1, is DVKVTQSSRYLVKRTGEKVFLECVQDMDHENMFWYRQDPGLGLRLIYFSYDVKMKEKGDIPEGYSVSREKKERFSLILESASTNQTSMYLCASGTSGSEQFFGPGTRLTVL.

The V gene is TRBV9, the J gene TRBJ2-7; tentative D call: TRBD2 (5 bases). Germline CDR1 reads SGDLS; CDR2 reads YYNGEE. V was trimmed by 4 bases and J by 7 bases, leaving 18 bases between them. The CDR3 is made up of 14 amino acids. The CDR3: CASSPELISGEQYF. CDR3 in DNA: TGTGCCAGCAGCCCAGAGCTAATTTCGGGGGAGCAGTACTTC. The full variable domain, its missing parts supplied by reference TRBV9 and TRBJ2-7, is DSGVTQTPKHLITATGQRVTLRCSPRSGDLSVYWYQQSLDQGLQFLIQYYNGEERAKGNILERFSAQQFPDLHSELNLSSLELGDSALYFCASSPELISGEQYFGPGTRLTVT.

This chain uses TRBV7-8 with TRBJ1-5; possible D gene TRBD1, 5 bases. Germline V lookup: CDR1 SGHVS, CDR2 FQNEAQ. This CDR3 region has 15 residues. Trimming removed 2 bases at V and 1 base at J, with 9 bases between. In DNA form, the CDR3 reads TGTGCCAGCAGCTTATCGGGGGGGAGCAATCAGCCCCAGCATTTT. Encoded protein: CASSLSGGSNQPQHF.

The genes are TRBV28 and TRBJ2-7; TRBD1 aligns across 10 bases. J was trimmed by 1 base and V by 4 bases; bases with no gene match: 4. CDR3 length: 15 residues. Germline CDR1 reads MDHEN; CDR2 reads SYDVKM. CDR3 coding DNA: TGTGCCAGCAGTTCGGGACAGGGGACTTCCTACGAGCAGTACTTC. Translation gives CASSSGQGTSYEQYF.

The genes are TRBV4-2 and TRBJ2-3; 8 bases line up with TRBD2. The germline V gene encodes CDR1 LGHNA and CDR2 YNFKEQ. After removal of 4 bases from V and 1 base from J, the junction contained 13 bases not matched to a gene. CDR3 length: 18 residues. CDR3 DNA sequence: TGTGCCAGCAGCCTCATGGAGGGAGCGGGAGAAGGCACAGATACGCAGTATTTT. Amino acid sequence: CASSLMEGAGEGTDTQYF.

The V and J genes are TRBV19 and TRBJ2-7, with 7 bases that match TRBD2. Germline CDR1 is LNHDA and CDR2 is SQIVND (reference sequence). V was pared by 1 base and J by 4 bases, with 10 bases of the junction left unmatched. This CDR3 has 16 amino acids. This CDR3 reads CASSIGLAVYPYEQYF. Written as DNA, the CDR3 is TGTGCCAGTAGTATAGGGCTAGCGGTCTACCCATACGAGCAGTACTTC.

As regards this clone: A junction end diverges from the germline sequence, so it may reflect a read error. The genes are TRBV5-1 and TRBJ1-6; the match to TRBD1 covers 7 bases. This CDR3 spans 14 amino acids. Germline CDR1 is SGHRS and CDR2 is YFSETQ. The CDR3 DNA follows: TGCGCCAGCAGCTACAGGGGAGAGAATTCACTCCTCCACTTT. This gives the protein CASSYRGENSLLHF. The entire variable domain, with the rest obtained from reference TRBV5-1 and TRBJ1-6, is as follows: KAGVTQTPRYLIKTRGQQVTLSCSPISGHRSVSWYQQTPGQGLQFLFEYFSETQRNKGNFPGRFSGRQFSNSRSEMNVSTLELGDSALYLCASSYRGENSLLHFGNGTRLTVT.

The chain recombines TRBV10-3 with TRBJ1-2; 9 bases are shared with TRBD1. Per germline, CDR1 ENHRY and CDR2 SYGVKD. The J segment lost 4 bases and the V segment lost 10 bases, leaving 10 bases of the junction unmatched. The CDR3 contains 14 residues. CDR3 residues: CATLSTGGGYGYTF. CDR3 nucleotide sequence: TGTGCCACCCTATCGACAGGGGGTGGCTATGGCTACACCTTC.

The chain is built from TRBV7-9 and TRBJ2-7; TRBD1 is a possible D gene (6 bases). The CDR3 runs 16 residues. V gave up 5 bases and J gave up 3 bases, with 20 bases separating them. Germline V gene sequence: CDR1 SEHNR, CDR2 FQNEAQ (reference sequence). The CDR3: CASSPAGGTGLYEQYF. The DNA of the CDR3 is TGTGCCAGCAGCCCCGCAGGTGGAACAGGGCTCTACGAGCAGTACTTC.

This chain links TRBV4-1 with TRBJ2-5; weak D call: TRBD2 (6 bases). The CDR3 sequence is 13 residues long. V was shortened by 4 bases and J by 4 bases, with 10 bases between the two germline ends. Germline lookup yields CDR1 MGHRA and CDR2 YSYEKL. The CDR3 DNA is TGCGCCAGCAGCCCCGGCGGGGTAGAGACCCAGTACTTC. Amino acids: CASSPGGVETQYF.

V is TRBV7-6 and J is TRBJ2-1, with D possibly matching TRBD1 (5 bases). The V gene's germline CDR1 is SGHVS and CDR2 FNYEAQ. The ends were cut back, 2 bases at V and 4 bases at J, with 15 bases in the middle. This CDR3 has 16 residues. This chain's CDR3 is CASSLSPAGSYNEQFF. The CDR3 nucleotides are TGTGCCAGCAGCTTATCCCCGGCAGGGTCATACAATGAGCAGTTCTTC.

The V gene is TRBV30, the J gene TRBJ2-7; no clear D gene. Trimming took off 0 bases at V and 2 bases at J, with 8 bases between the two ends. The CDR3 length is 13 residues. Germline loops: CDR1 GTSNPN, CDR2 SVGIG (reference sequence). CDR3 amino acids: CAWSVSSAYEQYF. The CDR3 DNA reads as TGTGCCTGGAGTGTGTCGAGTGCCTACGAGCAGTACTTC.

The chain is built from TRBV4-2 and TRBJ2-3; TRBD2 is a possible D gene (6 bases). Trimming took off 0 bases at V and 0 bases at J, with 10 bases between the two ends. The germline V gene has CDR1 LGHNA and CDR2 YNFKEQ. The CDR3 runs to 16 residues. CDR3 amino acids: CASSQDSTSSTDTQYF. CDR3 in DNA: TGTGCCAGCAGCCAAGATTCCACTAGCAGCACAGATACGCAGTATTTT.

The rearrangement joins TRBV9 to TRBJ2-3; D is possibly TRBD2 (5 bases). The CDR3 totals 14 residues. Trimming shortened V by 0 bases and J by 5 bases, and 10 bases separated the two germline ends. Germline V gene lookup returns CDR1 SGDLS and CDR2 YYNGEE. CDR3 DNA sequence: TGTGCCAGCAGCGTAGTGGCGGGTTTAGATACGCAGTATTTT. The encoded protein is CASSVVAGLDTQYF.

A single count supports this clone. At one end the junction does not follow the germline gene, possibly because of a read error. The V and J genes are TRBV19 and TRBJ2-5; 7 bases map to TRBD1. CDR1 LNHDA and CDR2 SQIVND come from the germline V gene (reference sequence). CDR3 length equals 14 residues. The CDR3 nucleotides read TGTGTCAGTAGTATAAGAAGGGGGCTGGAGACCCAGTACTTC. Its protein product is CVSSIRRGLETQYF.

The chain links TRBV9 to TRBJ1-6; D perhaps matches TRBD1 (6 bases). This CDR3 has 17 residues. Germline CDR1 and CDR2: SGDLS and YYNGEE. Trimming left V 4 bases short and J 0 bases short, with 14 bases between. This chain's CDR3 is CASSPRQERSYNSPLHF. CDR3 nucleotide sequence: TGTGCCAGCAGCCCCCGACAGGAGCGCTCCTATAATTCACCCCTCCACTTT.

The chain uses TRBV6-1 and TRBJ2-7; possible D gene TRBD2, 6 bases. Per germline, CDR1 MNHNS and CDR2 SASEGT. V was cut by 8 bases and J by 7 bases, with 15 bases left in between. The CDR3 consists of 12 residues. As DNA, the CDR3 is TGTGCCAGCCTGGGACTGGCCCGGGAGCAGTACTTC. Its protein is CASLGLAREQYF.

The genes are TRBV27 and TRBJ1-4; no clear D. Trimming removed 5 bases at V and 0 bases at J, with 10 bases between. The CDR3 sequence is 15 residues long. Germline CDR1 reads MNHEY; CDR2 reads SMNVEV (reference sequence). The chain's CDR3 is CASSPIFATNEKLFF. The DNA of the CDR3 is TGTGCCAGCAGTCCTATCTTCGCAACTAATGAAAAACTGTTTTTT.

The chain employs TRBV5-6 and TRBJ1-1; 8 positions match TRBD1. Trimming removed 2 bases from V and 6 bases from J; junction bases left unmatched: 9. Germline V gives CDR1 SGHDT, CDR2 YYEEEE. This CDR3 is built from 15 residues. The CDR3 spells CASSLTGTGDSEAFF. The CDR3 nucleotides read TGTGCCAGCAGCTTAACCGGGACAGGAGATTCTGAAGCTTTCTTT.

This clone was seen more than once but under ten times. This chain connects TRBV7-9 to TRBJ2-7; 9 nucleotides align to TRBD2. This CDR3 region has 14 residues. Germline CDR1 is SEHNR and CDR2 is FQNEAQ (reference sequence). The trim removed 5 bases at V and 6 bases at J, leaving 8 bases unmatched. The chain's CDR3 is CASSAPGLALEQYF. The CDR3 coding sequence is TGTGCCAGCAGCGCACCGGGACTAGCTCTCGAGCAGTACTTC.

The gene calls are TRBV18 and TRBJ2-5; TRBD2 matches 8 bases. Germline CDR1 reads KGHSH; CDR2 reads LQKENI. V shed 2 bases and J 2 bases; nucleotides not matched to a gene: 4. The CDR3 totals 15 residues. The CDR3 reads CASSPGTRPQETQYF. The CDR3 region has the DNA TGTGCCAGCTCACCAGGGACTAGACCTCAAGAGACCCAGTACTTC.

The chain uses TRBV29-1 and TRBJ2-7; TRBD2 is a possible D gene (5 bases). The V gene's germline CDR1 is SQVTM and CDR2 ANQGSEA. The CDR3 is made up of 12 amino acids. Trimming left V 3 bases short and J 7 bases short, with 13 bases between. The CDR3 loop is CSVDRRSGEQYF. CDR3 bases: TGCAGCGTTGACAGGAGGTCGGGTGAGCAGTACTTC.

V and J are TRBV6-5 and TRBJ2-7; possibly TRBD1 for D (5 bases). CDR3 length: 14 amino acids. CDR1 MNHEY and CDR2 SVGAGI come from the germline V gene. V was cut by 6 bases and J by 2 bases, with 14 bases left in between. CDR3 loop: CASRPPRQPYEQYF. The CDR3 DNA sequence: TGTGCCAGCAGACCCCCGAGACAGCCCTACGAGCAGTACTTC.

The chain carries TRBV5-4 and TRBJ2-5; 8 bases are shared with TRBD2. This CDR3 is built from 14 residues. Germline CDR1 is SGHNT and CDR2 is YYREEE (reference sequence). The V and J ends lost 0 bases and 5 bases, in that order; junction bases with no gene match: 3. The DNA of the CDR3 is TGTGCCAGCAGCTTGGTGGGCGGGAGGGAGACCCAGTACTTC. Protein: CASSLVGGRETQYF.